The 21 T cell receptor beta chains below all came from one sample that was sequenced in a study of regulatory T cells in long-lasting Graves disease. CDR3-region Arm-PCR and iRepertoire HTBI primers produced the TCR beta libraries. TCRdb re-analysed the multiplex PCR reads in MiXCR, keeping a single row per CDR3 protein. The repertoire has some 460,000 distinct CDR3 sequences, around 16% of them found once; the top ten carry more than 10%. Time point denoted: newly diagnosed GD, antithyroid drugs for less than 3 months. The authors made the TCR library using RNA they extracted from PBMCs. This sample also belongs to another study, concerning T cells in Graves' hyperthyroidism and ophthalmopathy.

The source material was peripheral blood mononuclear cells (PBMCs), sampled at new diagnosis, from a patient treated with antithyroid drugs. The receptors originated from a man between 40 and 49 years old with Graves disease.

This clonotype has at least ten counts. Written as DNA, the CDR3 is TGCAGTGCTAGAGAAGTCCAGGGGGCCACTGAAGCTTTCTTT. It encodes CSAREVQGATEAFF. This chain connects TRBV20-1 to TRBJ1-1, with TRBD1 identical over 8 bases. CDR1 and CDR2 from the germline V gene are DFQATT and SNEGSKA (reference sequence). With 0 bases clipped from V and 4 bases from J, the junction kept 4 bases outside the gene matches. The CDR3 is 14 residues long.

This clonotype has at least ten counts. The chain joins TRBV28 to TRBJ2-7; D tentatively reads TRBD1 or TRBD2 (5 bases each). Trimming pared 2 bases from V and 4 bases from J, leaving 12 bases between. The CDR3 is 14 amino acids. Germline CDR1 MDHEN, CDR2 SYDVKM. Written as DNA, the CDR3 is TGTGCCAGCAGTTTACCTGGGGGAATTTACGAGCAGTACTTC. Its protein product is CASSLPGGIYEQYF.

The chain couples TRBV9 to TRBJ2-2; possibly TRBD2 for D (6 bases). CDR3 length equals 14 residues. Trimming left V 4 bases short and J 7 bases short, with 14 bases between. The germline CDR1 and CDR2 sequences are SGDLS and YYNGEE. CDR3 in amino acids: CASSFRRGYGELFF. For the CDR3, the DNA is TGTGCCAGCAGCTTTCGGAGGGGATACGGGGAGCTGTTTTTT.

This clonotype has a count of ten or more. This chain uses TRBV20-1 with TRBJ1-1; D gene uncertain. Germline CDR1 reads DFQATT; CDR2 reads SNEGSKA (reference sequence). CDR3 length: 13 residues. The V and J ends lost 1 base and 1 base respectively, with 7 bases between them. CDR3 sequence: CSARVGKNTEAFF. The CDR3 region has the DNA TGCAGTGCTAGAGTAGGAAAGAACACTGAAGCTTTCTTT.

This clonotype was seen only a few times. The J gene is TRBJ2-3, the V gene TRBV29-1, with 13 bases lining up with TRBD2. Germline CDR1 reads SQVTM; CDR2 reads ANQGSEA. The CDR3 is made up of 13 amino acids. V was clipped by 7 bases and J by 9 bases; unmatched bases: 7. The CDR3 sequence: CSANGLAGDTQYF. The CDR3 nucleotides read TGCAGCGCCAACGGACTAGCGGGAGACACGCAGTATTTT.

V is TRBV6-2 or TRBV6-3 and J is TRBJ2-2; D gene uncertain. Germline CDR1 MNHEY, CDR2 SVGEGT. Trimming removed 6 bases at V and 6 bases at J, with 11 bases between. The CDR3 consists of 13 residues. The CDR3 coding sequence is TGTGCCAGCAGGCTGAGTTGGGCCGGGGAGCTGTTTTTT. Protein sequence: CASRLSWAGELFF.

This clonotype occurred many times. This sequence joins TRBV3-1 and TRBJ2-1; 9 bases are a match to TRBD1. The junction had 15 bases not matched to a gene; V was cut back by 5 bases and J by 10 bases. The CDR3 is 16 amino acids. Looked up from germline, CDR1 is LGHDT and CDR2 is YNNKEL (reference sequence). CDR3 sequence (DNA): TGTGCCAGCAGCTCCAGCCCGGGACAGGGATCAGTAGAGCAGTTCTTC. It encodes CASSSSPGQGSVEQFF.

This chain links TRBV20-1 with TRBJ1-2; D gene uncertain. The V gene lost 0 bases and the J gene lost 1 base, with 12 bases spanning the gap. Germline V gives CDR1 DFQATT, CDR2 SNEGSKA (reference sequence). The CDR3 contains 15 residues. The CDR3 spells CSARDRANYNYGYTF. The CDR3 DNA reads TGCAGTGCTAGAGATCGGGCGAACTATAACTATGGCTACACCTTC.

This clonotype was seen ten or more times. CDR3 nucleotides: TGTGCCAGCAGTTACTCGACTCGCGCGACCCAGTACTTC. It translates to CASSYSTRATQYF. The rearrangement joins TRBV6-2 or TRBV6-3 to TRBJ2-5, with D uncertain. V lost 0 bases and J 7 bases, leaving 9 bases between the germline ends. The CDR3 has 13 amino acids. Germline CDR1 is MNHEY and CDR2 is SVGEGT.

Details on this clonotype: One base away lies a much larger clone, so this may be a sequencing read error. The chain recombines TRBV30 with TRBJ2-7, with D maybe TRBD2 (5 bases). This CDR3 is built from 14 residues. Germline CDR1 GTSNPN, CDR2 SVGIG (reference sequence). CDR3 sequence reads: CVWSVLGVSYEQYF. DNA for the CDR3: TGTGTCTGGAGTGTACTCGGGGTCTCCTACGAGCAGTACTTC. The full variable domain, rest sourced from reference TRBV30 and TRBJ2-7, is SQTIHQWPATLVQPVGSPLSLECTVEGTSNPNLYWYRQAAGRGLQLLFYSVGIGQISSEVPQNLSASRPQDRQFILSSKKLLLSDSGFYLCVWSVLGVSYEQYFGPGTRLTVT.

This clonotype was found many times. V gene TRBV7-9 combines with J gene TRBJ2-5, with 7 bases that match TRBD1. Unmatched junction bases numbered 7, after V lost 2 bases and J lost 1 base. This CDR3 comprises 16 residues. The germline gives CDR1 SEHNR, CDR2 FQNEAQ (reference sequence). The DNA of the CDR3 is TGTGCCAGCAGCTTATACGCCGGACAGGCCCAAGAGACCCAGTACTTC. Protein product: CASSLYAGQAQETQYF.

The rearrangement joins TRBV2 to TRBJ2-7, with TRBD2 identical over 15 bases. This CDR3 region has 19 residues. The trim removed 6 bases at V and 4 bases at J, leaving 16 bases unmatched. Looked up from germline, CDR1 is SNHLY and CDR2 is FYNNEI. The chain's CDR3 is CASSPGAGGLAGGVYEQYF. CDR3 coding DNA: TGTGCCAGCAGCCCAGGGGCAGGGGGACTAGCGGGAGGAGTTTACGAGCAGTACTTC.

This clonotype occurred many times. This chain connects TRBV9 to TRBJ1-2; TRBD1 is a possible D gene (5 bases). Germline CDR1 reads SGDLS; CDR2 reads YYNGEE. The CDR3 runs to 15 residues. V gave up 4 bases and J gave up 1 base, with 14 bases separating them. CDR3 in DNA: TGTGCCAGCAGCCCGGGGACGGGGCATAACTATGGCTACACCTTC. Its protein product is CASSPGTGHNYGYTF. Variable domain in full (rest from reference TRBV9 and TRBJ1-2): DSGVTQTPKHLITATGQRVTLRCSPRSGDLSVYWYQQSLDQGLQFLIQYYNGEERAKGNILERFSAQQFPDLHSELNLSSLELGDSALYFCASSPGTGHNYGYTFGSGTRLTVV.

This clonotype has a count of ten or more. The chain employs TRBV28 and TRBJ2-1, with a tentative D call TRBD1 (9 bases). The V gene lost 6 bases and the J gene lost 6 bases, with 21 bases spanning the gap. CDR1 MDHEN and CDR2 SYDVKM come from the germline V gene. The CDR3 totals 16 residues. CDR3 in DNA: TGTGCCAGCAGCTCTGCCGGGACAGGGACTAGCAATGAGCAGTTCTTC. It specifies CASSSAGTGTSNEQFF.

This sequence joins TRBV30 and TRBJ2-2; TRBD2 aligns across 7 bases. The germline CDR1 and CDR2 sequences are GTSNPN and SVGIG (reference sequence). J lost 4 bases, V lost 0 bases, and 8 bases had no gene match. This CDR3 comprises 16 residues. The CDR3 DNA follows: TGTGCCTGGAGTGTTGGGGGGAGGGCCGGCACCGGGGAGCTGTTTTTT. Its translation: CAWSVGGRAGTGELFF.

This clonotype was recorded only once. A much larger clone lies a single base off, so this may be a read error. The chain uses TRBV29-1 and TRBJ2-7; 11 bases align to TRBD2. The J segment lost 3 bases and the V segment lost 4 bases, leaving 8 bases of the junction unmatched. Germline assignment: CDR1 SQVTM and CDR2 ANQGSEA. The length of the CDR3 is 15 residues. The CDR3 region is CSVAPGLAESYEQYF. CDR3 DNA sequence: TGCAGCGTTGCCCCGGGACTAGCGGAGAGCTACGAGCAGTACTTC.

There are a few counts of this clonotype. CDR3 protein: CSVDVSPSRTDTQYF. In DNA, the CDR3 is TGCAGCGTTGATGTCTCCCCAAGCCGCACAGATACGCAGTATTTT. This chain connects TRBV29-1 to TRBJ2-3; no reliable D call. This CDR3 comprises 15 residues. Per germline, CDR1 SQVTM and CDR2 ANQGSEA. Trimming left V 3 bases short and J 1 base short, with 14 bases between.

This clonotype was recorded many times. The chain has TRBV12-3 or TRBV12-4 and TRBJ1-2; 8 nucleotides agree with TRBD1. The CDR3 totals 14 residues. J lost 6 bases, V lost 2 bases, and 5 bases had no gene match. CDR3 nucleotide sequence: TGTGCCAGCAGTTTAAACAGGGGGTGGGATGGCTACACCTTC. Residues: CASSLNRGWDGYTF.

The rearrangement links TRBV3-1 to TRBJ2-2; D gene unclear. Trimming shortened V by 2 bases and J by 3 bases, and 4 bases separated the two germline ends. This CDR3 contains 13 residues. Germline V gives CDR1 LGHDT, CDR2 YNNKEL (reference sequence). The CDR3 sequence: CASSQIDTGELFF. The CDR3 coding sequence is TGTGCCAGCAGCCAAATCGACACCGGGGAGCTGTTTTTT.

This clonotype was found many times. V and J are TRBV7-9 and TRBJ1-5; D unresolved. Germline-derived CDR1 and CDR2 are SEHNR and FQNEAQ (reference sequence). The CDR3 has 13 amino acids. V lost 1 base and J lost 5, with 6 bases in between. The CDR3 is CASSLGGHQPQHF. CDR3 coding DNA: TGTGCCAGCAGCTTAGGCGGGCATCAGCCCCAGCATTTT.

This clonotype showed up many times. The V gene is TRBV5-4, the J gene TRBJ2-7; 7 nucleotides match TRBD1. CDR3 length: 13 residues. V was clipped by 0 bases and J by 8 bases; unmatched bases: 5. Germline V lookup: CDR1 SGHNT, CDR2 YYREEE (reference sequence). CDR3: CASSLAGQAQQYF. For the CDR3, the DNA is TGTGCCAGCAGCTTGGCAGGACAGGCGCAGCAGTACTTC. Full variable domain (remainder filled in from reference TRBV5-4 and TRBJ2-7): ETGVTQSPTHLIKTRGQQVTLRCSSQSGHNTVSWYQQALGQGPQFIFQYYREEENGRGNFPPRFSGLQFPNYSSELNVNALELDDSALYLCASSLAGQAQQYFGPGTRLTVT.